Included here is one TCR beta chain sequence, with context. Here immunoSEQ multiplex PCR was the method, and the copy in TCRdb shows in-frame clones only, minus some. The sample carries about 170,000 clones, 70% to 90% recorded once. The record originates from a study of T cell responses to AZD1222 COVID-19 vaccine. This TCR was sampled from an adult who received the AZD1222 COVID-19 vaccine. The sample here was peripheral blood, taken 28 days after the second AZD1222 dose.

DNA of the CDR3: TGTGCCAGCAGTGAATACCCTCGGGGCTCTGGAAACACCATATATTTT. Translating gives CASSEYPRGSGNTIYF. The rearrangement uses TRBV6-1 and TRBJ1-3; D is undetermined. V lost 2 bases, J lost 0 bases, and 11 bases lay in between. Germline loops: CDR1 MNHNS, CDR2 SASEGT. The CDR3 is made up of 16 amino acids.